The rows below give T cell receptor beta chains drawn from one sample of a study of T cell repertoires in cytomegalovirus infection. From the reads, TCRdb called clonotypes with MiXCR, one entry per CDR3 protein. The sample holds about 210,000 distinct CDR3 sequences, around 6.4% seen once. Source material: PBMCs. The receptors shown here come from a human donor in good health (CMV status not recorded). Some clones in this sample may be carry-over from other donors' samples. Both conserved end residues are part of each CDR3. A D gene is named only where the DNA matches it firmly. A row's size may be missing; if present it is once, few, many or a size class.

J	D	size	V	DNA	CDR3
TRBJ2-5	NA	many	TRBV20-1	TGCAGTGCTAGAGTTGGTAGCCTTAGGGAGACCCAGTACTTC	CSARVGSLRETQYF
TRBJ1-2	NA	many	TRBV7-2	TGTGCCAGCAGCTTAGCTCAAGGCTACACCTTC	CASSLAQGYTF
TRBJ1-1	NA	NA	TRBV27	TGTGCCAGCAGTTTAGTAAGGGAATATATCACTGAAGCTTTCTTT	CASSLVREYITEAFF
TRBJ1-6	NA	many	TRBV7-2	TGTGCCAGCAGCTTAGACAGGGTTGGTTCACCCCTCCACTTT	CASSLDRVGSPLHF
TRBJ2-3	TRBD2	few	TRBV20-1	TGCAGTGCCCCGACTAGCAGCGGTGCAGATACGCAGTATTTT	CSAPTSSGADTQYF
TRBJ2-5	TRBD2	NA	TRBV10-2	TGCGCCAGCAGCCTTTACCTAGCGGGGATGCAAGAGACCCAGTACTTC	CASSLYLAGMQETQYF
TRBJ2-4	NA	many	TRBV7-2	TGTGCCAGCAGCTTAGCGGGGCAGGGTAACATTCAGTACTTC	CASSLAGQGNIQYF
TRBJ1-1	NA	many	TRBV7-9	TGTGCCAGCCATCAAATTGGGTCAGGGAACACTGAAGCTTTCTTT	CASHQIGSGNTEAFF
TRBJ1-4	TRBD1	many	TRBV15	TGTGCCACCAGCGGGACAGGCGGATCTAATGAAAAACTGTTTTTT	CATSGTGGSNEKLFF
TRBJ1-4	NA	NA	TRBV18	TGTGCCAGCTCCCGGGACGTAGCTAATGAAAAACTGTTTTTT	CASSRDVANEKLFF
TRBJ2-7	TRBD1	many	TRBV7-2	TGTGCCAGCAGCTTAAGGAGACAGGGATATGCCTACGAGCAGTACTTC	CASSLRRQGYAYEQYF
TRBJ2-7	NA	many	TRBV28	TGTGCCAGCAGTCGAAACAGGATTTACGAGCAGTACTTC	CASSRNRIYEQYF
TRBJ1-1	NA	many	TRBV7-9	TGTGCCAGCAGCTTAGAAGAGTCTGACATCACTGAAGCTTTCTTT	CASSLEESDITEAFF
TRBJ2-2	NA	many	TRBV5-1	TGCGCCAGCAGCTTTTTGGTCCCCGGGGAGCTGTTTTTT	CASSFLVPGELFF
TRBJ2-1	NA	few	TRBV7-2	TGTGCCAGCAGCCCGATCGGGGCGTTCAATGAGCAGTTCTTC	CASSPIGAFNEQFF
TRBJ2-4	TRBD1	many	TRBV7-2	TGTGCCAGCAGCTTAGCTTCAGGGGGTGAAAACATTCAGTACTTC	CASSLASGGENIQYF
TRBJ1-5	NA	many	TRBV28	TGTGCCAGCAGCCCGAGCAGAGTCAATCAGCCCCAGCATTTT	CASSPSRVNQPQHF
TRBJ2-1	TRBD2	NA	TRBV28	TGTGCCAGCAGTTCTCCGAGCGGGGGGGTACTGAATGAGCAGTTCTTC	CASSSPSGGVLNEQFF
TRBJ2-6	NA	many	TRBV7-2	TGTGCCAGCAGCTTACAGTCATGGGGACGCTCTGGGGCCAACGTCCTGACTTTC	CASSLQSWGRSGANVLTF
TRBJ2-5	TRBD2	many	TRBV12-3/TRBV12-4	TGTGCCAGCAGCGCCCGCTCTTTACTAGCGGGGGTACAAGAGACCCAGTACTTC	CASSARSLLAGVQETQYF
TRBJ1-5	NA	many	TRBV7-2	TGTGCCAGCAGCTTTAAGGGAGCGGGTCAGCCCCAGCATTTT	CASSFKGAGQPQHF